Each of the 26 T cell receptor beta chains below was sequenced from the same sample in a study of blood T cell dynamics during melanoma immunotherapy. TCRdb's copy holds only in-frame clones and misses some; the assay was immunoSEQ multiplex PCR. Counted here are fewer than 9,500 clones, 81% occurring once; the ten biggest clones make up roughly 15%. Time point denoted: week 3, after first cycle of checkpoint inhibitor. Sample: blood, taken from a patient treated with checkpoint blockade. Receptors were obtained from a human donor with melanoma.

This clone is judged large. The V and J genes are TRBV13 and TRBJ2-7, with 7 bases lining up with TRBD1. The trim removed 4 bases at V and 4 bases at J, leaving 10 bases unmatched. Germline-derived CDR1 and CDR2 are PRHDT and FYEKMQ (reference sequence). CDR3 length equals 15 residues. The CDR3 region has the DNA TGTGCCAGCAGCTCCACAGGGGATCTGGCGTACGAGCAGTACTTC. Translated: CASSSTGDLAYEQYF.

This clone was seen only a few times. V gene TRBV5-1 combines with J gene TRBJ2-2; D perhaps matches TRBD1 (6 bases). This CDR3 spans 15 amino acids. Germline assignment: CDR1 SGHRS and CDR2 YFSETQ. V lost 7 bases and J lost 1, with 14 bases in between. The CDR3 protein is CASDKTGKNTGELFF. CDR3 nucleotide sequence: TGCGCCAGCGACAAAACAGGGAAGAACACCGGGGAGCTGTTTTTT.

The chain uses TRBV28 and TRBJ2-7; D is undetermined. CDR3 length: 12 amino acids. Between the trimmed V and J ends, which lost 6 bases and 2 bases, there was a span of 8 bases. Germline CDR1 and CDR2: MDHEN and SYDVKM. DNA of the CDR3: TGTGCCAGCAGGCCAGACCCCTACGAGCAGTACTTC. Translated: CASRPDPYEQYF.

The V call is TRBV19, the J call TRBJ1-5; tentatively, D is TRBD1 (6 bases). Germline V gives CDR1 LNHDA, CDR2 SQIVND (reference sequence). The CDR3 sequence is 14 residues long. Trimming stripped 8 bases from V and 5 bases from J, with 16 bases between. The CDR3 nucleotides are TGTGCCAGTTACGGAGGGGGGGGCCATCAGCCCCAGCATTTT. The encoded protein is CASYGGGGHQPQHF.

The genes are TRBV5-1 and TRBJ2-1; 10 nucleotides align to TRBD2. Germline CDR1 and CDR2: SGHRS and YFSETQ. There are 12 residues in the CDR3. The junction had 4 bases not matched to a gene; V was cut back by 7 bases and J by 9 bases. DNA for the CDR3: TGCGCCAGCGGGATAGCGGGGGGTGAGCAGTTCTTC. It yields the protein CASGIAGGEQFF.

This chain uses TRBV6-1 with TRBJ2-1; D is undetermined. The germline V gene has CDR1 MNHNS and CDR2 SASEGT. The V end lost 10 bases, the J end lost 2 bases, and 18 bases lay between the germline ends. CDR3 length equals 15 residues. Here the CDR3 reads CATGDEDKPYNEQFF. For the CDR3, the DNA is TGTGCCACCGGAGACGAAGACAAGCCCTACAATGAGCAGTTCTTC.

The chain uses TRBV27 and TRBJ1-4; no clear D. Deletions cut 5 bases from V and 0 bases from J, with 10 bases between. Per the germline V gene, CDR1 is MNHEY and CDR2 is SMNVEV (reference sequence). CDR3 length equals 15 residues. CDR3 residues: CASSPPRATNEKLFF. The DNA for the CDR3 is TGTGCCAGCAGTCCCCCCAGAGCAACTAATGAAAAACTGTTTTTT.

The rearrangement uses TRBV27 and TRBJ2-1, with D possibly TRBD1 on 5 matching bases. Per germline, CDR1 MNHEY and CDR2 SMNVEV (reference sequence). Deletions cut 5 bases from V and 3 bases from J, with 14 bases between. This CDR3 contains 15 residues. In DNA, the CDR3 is TGTGCCAGCAGTCCTAAGACAGACATCTACAATGAGCAGTTCTTC. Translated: CASSPKTDIYNEQFF.

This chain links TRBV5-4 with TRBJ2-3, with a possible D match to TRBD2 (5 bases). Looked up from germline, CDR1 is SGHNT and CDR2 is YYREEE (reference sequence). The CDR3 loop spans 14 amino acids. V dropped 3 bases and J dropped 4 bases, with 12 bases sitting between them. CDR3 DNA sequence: TGTGCCAGCAGCTCGCGGGTAGATGCAGATACGCAGTATTTT. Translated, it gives CASSSRVDADTQYF.

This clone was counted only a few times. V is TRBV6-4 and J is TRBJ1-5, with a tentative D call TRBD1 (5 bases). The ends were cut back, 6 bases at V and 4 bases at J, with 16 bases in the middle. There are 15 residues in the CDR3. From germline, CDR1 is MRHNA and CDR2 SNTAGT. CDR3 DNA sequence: TGTGCCAGCAGACGAGGGGCATGGGGGAATCAGCCCCAGCATTTT. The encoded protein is CASRRGAWGNQPQHF.

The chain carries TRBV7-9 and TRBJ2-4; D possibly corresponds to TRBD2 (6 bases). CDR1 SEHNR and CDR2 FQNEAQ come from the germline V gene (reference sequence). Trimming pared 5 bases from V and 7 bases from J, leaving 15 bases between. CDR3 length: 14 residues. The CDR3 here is CASSLTGGVNIQYF. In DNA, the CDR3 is TGTGCCAGCAGCCTCACAGGAGGGGTTAACATTCAGTACTTC.

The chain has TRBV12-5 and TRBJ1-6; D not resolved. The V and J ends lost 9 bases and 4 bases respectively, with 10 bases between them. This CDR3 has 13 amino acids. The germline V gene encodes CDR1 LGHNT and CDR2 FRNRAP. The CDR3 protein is CASQREYNSPLHF. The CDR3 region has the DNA TGTGCTAGCCAGAGGGAGTATAATTCACCCCTCCACTTT.

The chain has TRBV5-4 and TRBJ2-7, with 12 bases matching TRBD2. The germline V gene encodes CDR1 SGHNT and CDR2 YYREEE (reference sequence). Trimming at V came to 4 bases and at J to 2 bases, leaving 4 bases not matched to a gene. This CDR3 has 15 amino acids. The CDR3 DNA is TGTGCCAGCAGCCCCCGGACTAGCGGGGCCTACGAGCAGTACTTC. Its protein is CASSPRTSGAYEQYF.

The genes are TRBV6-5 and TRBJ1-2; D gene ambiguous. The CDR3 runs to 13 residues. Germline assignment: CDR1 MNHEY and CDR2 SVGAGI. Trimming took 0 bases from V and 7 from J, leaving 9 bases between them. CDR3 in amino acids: CASSYSSMGGYTF. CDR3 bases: TGTGCCAGCAGTTACTCTTCGATGGGTGGCTACACCTTC.

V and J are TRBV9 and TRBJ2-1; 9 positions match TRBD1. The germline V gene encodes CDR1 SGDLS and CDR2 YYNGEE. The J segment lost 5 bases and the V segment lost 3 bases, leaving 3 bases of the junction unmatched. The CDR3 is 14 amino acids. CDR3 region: CASSGRDRDNEQFF. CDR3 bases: TGTGCCAGCAGCGGCCGGGACAGGGACAATGAGCAGTTCTTC.

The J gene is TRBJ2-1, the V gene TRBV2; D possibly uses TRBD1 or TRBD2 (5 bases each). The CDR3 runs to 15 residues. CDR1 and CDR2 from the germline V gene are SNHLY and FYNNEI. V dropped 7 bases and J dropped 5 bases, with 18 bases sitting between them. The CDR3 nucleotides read TGTGCCAGCATTCGGGGTACAGGCGTGGACAATGAGCAGTTCTTC. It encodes CASIRGTGVDNEQFF.

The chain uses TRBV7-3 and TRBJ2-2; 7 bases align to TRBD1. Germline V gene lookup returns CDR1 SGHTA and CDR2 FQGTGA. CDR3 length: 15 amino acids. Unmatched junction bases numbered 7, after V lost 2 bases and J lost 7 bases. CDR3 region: CASSLGTALGGELFF. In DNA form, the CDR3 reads TGTGCCAGCAGCTTAGGGACAGCCTTGGGCGGGGAGCTGTTTTTT. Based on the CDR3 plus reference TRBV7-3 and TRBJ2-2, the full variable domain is GAGVSQTPSNKVTEKGKYVELRCDPISGHTALYWYRQSLGQGPEFLIYFQGTGAADDSGLPNDRFFAVRPEGSVSTLKIQRTERGDSAVYLCASSLGTALGGELFFGEGSRLTVL.

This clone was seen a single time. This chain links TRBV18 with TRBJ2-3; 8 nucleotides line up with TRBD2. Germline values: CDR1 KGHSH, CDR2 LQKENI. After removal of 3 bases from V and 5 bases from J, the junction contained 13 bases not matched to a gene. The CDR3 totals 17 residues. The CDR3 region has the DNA TGTGCCAGCTCACCTAAGCCGGGGGGGCGAACGCGAGATACGCAGTATTTT. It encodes CASSPKPGGRTRDTQYF.

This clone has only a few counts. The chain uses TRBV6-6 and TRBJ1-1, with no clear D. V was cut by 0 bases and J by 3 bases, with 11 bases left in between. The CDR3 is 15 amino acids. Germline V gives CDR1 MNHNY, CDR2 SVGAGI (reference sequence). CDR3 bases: TGTGCCAGCAGTTACTCGGGCACAGTCGACACTGAAGCTTTCTTT. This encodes CASSYSGTVDTEAFF.

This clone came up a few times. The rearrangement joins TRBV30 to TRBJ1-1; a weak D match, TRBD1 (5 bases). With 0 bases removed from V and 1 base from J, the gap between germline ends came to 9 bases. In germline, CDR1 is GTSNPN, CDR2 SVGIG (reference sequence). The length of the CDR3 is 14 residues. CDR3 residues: CAWSVKGTNTEAFF. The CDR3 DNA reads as TGTGCCTGGAGTGTTAAGGGGACGAACACTGAAGCTTTCTTT.

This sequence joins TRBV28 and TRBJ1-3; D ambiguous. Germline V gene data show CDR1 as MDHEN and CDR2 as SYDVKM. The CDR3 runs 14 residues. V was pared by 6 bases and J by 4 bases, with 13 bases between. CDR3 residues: CASSPLSPGNTIYF. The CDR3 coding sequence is TGTGCCAGCAGCCCATTATCTCCCGGAAACACCATATATTTT.

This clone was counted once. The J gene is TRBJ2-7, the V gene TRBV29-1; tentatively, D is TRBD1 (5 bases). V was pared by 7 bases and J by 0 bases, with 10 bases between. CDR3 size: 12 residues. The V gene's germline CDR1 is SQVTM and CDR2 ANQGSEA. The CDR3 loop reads CSAGHDSYEQYF. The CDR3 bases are TGCAGCGCCGGACACGACTCCTACGAGCAGTACTTC.

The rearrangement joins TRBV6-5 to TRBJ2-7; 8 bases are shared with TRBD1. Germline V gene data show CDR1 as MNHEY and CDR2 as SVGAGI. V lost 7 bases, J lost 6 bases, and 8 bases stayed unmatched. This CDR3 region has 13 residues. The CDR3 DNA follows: TGTGCCAGCACTTTAGGACAGGGAGTCGAGCAGTACTTC. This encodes CASTLGQGVEQYF.

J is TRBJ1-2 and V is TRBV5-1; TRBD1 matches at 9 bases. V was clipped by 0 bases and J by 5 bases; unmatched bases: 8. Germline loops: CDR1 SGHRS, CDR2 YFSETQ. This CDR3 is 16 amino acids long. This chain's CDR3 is CASSLDTTGGQYGYTF. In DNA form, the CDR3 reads TGCGCCAGCAGCTTGGATACGACAGGGGGTCAGTATGGCTACACCTTC.

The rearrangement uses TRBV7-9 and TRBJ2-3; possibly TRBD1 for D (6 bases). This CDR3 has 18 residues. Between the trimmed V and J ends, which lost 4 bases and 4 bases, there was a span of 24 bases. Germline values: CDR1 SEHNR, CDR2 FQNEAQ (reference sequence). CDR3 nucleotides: TGTGCCAGCAGCTCATTCCCAGGGGTATCCGAAATCTCAGATACGCAGTATTTT. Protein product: CASSSFPGVSEISDTQYF.

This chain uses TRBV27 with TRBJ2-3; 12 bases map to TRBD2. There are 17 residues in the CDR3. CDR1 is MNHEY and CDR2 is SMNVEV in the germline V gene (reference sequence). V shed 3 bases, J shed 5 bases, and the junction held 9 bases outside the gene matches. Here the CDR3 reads CASSFRLAGGPIDTQYF. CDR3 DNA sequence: TGTGCCAGCAGTTTCAGGCTAGCGGGGGGGCCTATAGATACGCAGTATTTT.